Described below is a single T cell receptor beta chain sequence and its context. Its antigen is not identified. The read comes to an end 3 residues before the CDR3 does, leaving the germline J gene to fill in the end. These data originate in a study of T cells in women clearing cervical HPV infection. Background on the study: Case blood drawn at lesion detection; control blood after infection cleared.

Germline assignment: CDR1 GTSNPN and CDR2 SVGIG (reference sequence). This CDR3 has 13 residues. Whole-study results and caveats: Cases carried less TRBV6-7 than controls: approximately 0.1% versus 0.16%.

immunoSEQ multiplex PCR used an average of 1200 ng genomic DNA. Repertoires were generated with immunoSEQ multiplex PCR, while TCRdb's copy carries only in-frame clones and drops some. Its listing shows 22,000 or so clones. The J gene is TRBJ1-2, the V gene TRBV30, with TRBD1 identical over 9 bases. Sequencing input: blood buffy coat. This TCR came from a woman between 18 and 70 years old with a cervical HPV16 infection that either progressed to CIN3+ or cleared (not recorded which). CDR3 residues: CAWSVRTGGGYTF. Partial CDR3 DNA: TGTGCCTGGAGTGTACGAACAGGGGGCGGC. Looking up the rest from reference TRBV30 and TRBJ1-2 gives the full variable domain: SQTIHQWPATLVQPVGSPLSLECTVEGTSNPNLYWYRQAAGRGLQLLFYSVGIGQISSEVPQNLSASRPQDRQFILSSKKLLLSDSGFYLCAWSVRTGGGYTFGSGTRLTVV.